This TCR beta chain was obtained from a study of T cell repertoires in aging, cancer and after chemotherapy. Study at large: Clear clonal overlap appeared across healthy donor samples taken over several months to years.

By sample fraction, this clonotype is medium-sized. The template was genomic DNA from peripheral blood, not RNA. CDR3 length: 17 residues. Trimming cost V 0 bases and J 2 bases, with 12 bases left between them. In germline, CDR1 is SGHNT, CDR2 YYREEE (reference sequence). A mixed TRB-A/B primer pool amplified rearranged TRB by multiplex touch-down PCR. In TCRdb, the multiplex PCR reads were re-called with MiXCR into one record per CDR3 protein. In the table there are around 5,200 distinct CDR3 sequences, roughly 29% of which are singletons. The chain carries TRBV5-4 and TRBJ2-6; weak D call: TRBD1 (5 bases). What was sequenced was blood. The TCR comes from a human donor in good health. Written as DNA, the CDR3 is TGTGCCAGCAGCTTGGGGGGCGGACCGACTGGGGCCAACGTCCTGACTTTC. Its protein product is CASSLGGGPTGANVLTF.